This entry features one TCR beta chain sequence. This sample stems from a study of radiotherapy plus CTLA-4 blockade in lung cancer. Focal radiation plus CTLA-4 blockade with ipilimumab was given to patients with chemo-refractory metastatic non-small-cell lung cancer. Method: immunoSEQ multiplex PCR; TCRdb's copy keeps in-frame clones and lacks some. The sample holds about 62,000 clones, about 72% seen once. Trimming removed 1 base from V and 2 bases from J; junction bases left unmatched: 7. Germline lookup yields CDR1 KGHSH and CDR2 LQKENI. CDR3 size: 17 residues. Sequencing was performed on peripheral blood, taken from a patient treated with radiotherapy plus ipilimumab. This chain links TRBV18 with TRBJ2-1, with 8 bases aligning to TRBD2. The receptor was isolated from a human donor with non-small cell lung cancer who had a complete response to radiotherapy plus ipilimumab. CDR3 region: CASSPQTSGSTYNEQFF. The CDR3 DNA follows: TGTGCCAGCTCACCACAAACTAGCGGTTCTACCTACAATGAGCAGTTCTTC.